The next 29 T cell receptor beta chains were all read from a single sample in a study of T cell repertoires in cytomegalovirus infection (dated by TCRdb to between 2018 and 2021). Sequencing instrument: Illumina HiSeq 1500. Using fastp at Q25 and MiXCR, TCRdb reprocessed the public reads and kept productive beta chains. Duplicate CDR3 protein sequences are folded into a single record with the most common DNA and genes. This sample gives 150,000 to 200,000 distinct CDR3 sequences in total; over 13% of them show up just once. The top ten constitute roughly 27% of the sample. Source material: PBMCs. These TCRs come from a human donor in good health (CMV status not recorded). Some clones in this sample may be carry-over from other donors' samples.

This clonotype has ten or more counts. This chain joins TRBV7-9 and TRBJ1-5; D might be TRBD1 (5 bases). This CDR3 is built from 14 residues. Germline V gene data show CDR1 as SEHNR and CDR2 as FQNEAQ (reference sequence). V lost 5 bases, J lost 7 bases, and 15 bases lay in between. The CDR3 sequence is CASSLGERNQPQHF. The CDR3 DNA reads TGTGCCAGCAGCCTAGGGGAGAGAAACCAGCCCCAGCATTTT.

The sample holds a few counts of this clonotype. V gene TRBV2 combines with J gene TRBJ2-5, with 8 nucleotides matching TRBD2. CDR1 and CDR2 from the germline V gene are SNHLY and FYNNEI. The J segment lost 3 bases and the V segment lost 5 bases, leaving 8 bases of the junction unmatched. The CDR3 length is 15 residues. The CDR3 DNA reads TGTGCCAGCAGTTTGGAGAGTAGCGGGGAAGAGACCCAGTACTTC. Amino acids: CASSLESSGEETQYF.

This clonotype occurred many times. This chain uses TRBV7-4 with TRBJ2-2; D gene uncertain. This CDR3 is 13 amino acids long. The V gene's germline CDR1 is SGHVT and CDR2 SQSDAQ. Trimming stripped 0 bases from V and 5 bases from J, with 4 bases between. The CDR3 region is CASSLARTGELFF. CDR3 bases: TGTGCCAGCAGCTTAGCCCGGACCGGGGAGCTGTTTTTT.

In its sample, this clonotype was seen once. V usage is TRBV6-2 or TRBV6-3 and J usage is TRBJ2-7; 7 bases align to TRBD2. The CDR3 runs 13 residues. CDR1 MNHEY and CDR2 SVGEGT come from the germline V gene. Trimming at V came to 8 bases and at J to 2 bases, leaving 6 bases not matched to a gene. The CDR3 coding sequence is TGTGCCAGCGAACTAGCGCCAACCTACGAGCAGTACTTC. Its translation is CASELAPTYEQYF.

This clonotype was seen ten or more times. The chain employs TRBV20-1 and TRBJ1-5; possible D gene TRBD1, 5 bases. Trimming cost V 3 bases and J 1 base, with 10 bases left between them. Germline V gene sequence: CDR1 DFQATT, CDR2 SNEGSKA (reference sequence). The CDR3 covers 14 residues. The CDR3 protein is CSAREGKSNQPQHF. In DNA, the CDR3 is TGCAGTGCTAGGGAGGGGAAGAGCAATCAGCCCCAGCATTTT.

This clonotype was observed a handful of times. J is TRBJ2-3 and V is TRBV5-1, with D perhaps matching TRBD1 (8 bases). The length of the CDR3 is 18 residues. Germline CDR1 is SGHRS and CDR2 is YFSETQ. V was shortened by 0 bases and J by 1 base, with 18 bases between the two germline ends. CDR3 sequence: CASSLAPGGGSGTDTQYF. In nucleotides, the CDR3 is TGCGCCAGCAGCTTGGCCCCAGGGGGCGGGAGTGGCACAGATACGCAGTATTTT.

This clonotype was detected many times. The J gene is TRBJ2-1, the V gene TRBV7-2; the match to TRBD2 covers 10 bases. Germline V gene sequence: CDR1 SGHTA, CDR2 FQGNSA. V lost 5 bases, J lost 4 bases, and 5 bases stayed unmatched. The CDR3 has 15 residues. The CDR3 DNA is TGTGCCAGCAGCATTAGCGGGGGGTCTTACAATGAGCAGTTCTTC. Protein product: CASSISGGSYNEQFF.

This clonotype was recorded a few times. The chain is built from TRBV28 and TRBJ1-1; D not resolved. Per germline, CDR1 MDHEN and CDR2 SYDVKM. This CDR3 spans 13 amino acids. With 5 bases removed from V and 8 bases from J, the gap between germline ends came to 15 bases. The CDR3 DNA follows: TGTGCCAGCAGTCTAGCCGACCCCGGGGAAGCTTTCTTT. The encoded protein is CASSLADPGEAFF.

This clonotype appeared many times. The chain links TRBV7-2 to TRBJ2-3, with TRBD2 matching over 8 bases. Per germline, CDR1 SGHTA and CDR2 FQGNSA. The V segment lost 2 bases and the J segment 4 bases; nucleotides outside the gene matches: 2. The CDR3 is made up of 14 amino acids. CDR3 residues: CASSLLAGPDTQYF. In DNA, the CDR3 is TGTGCCAGCAGCTTATTAGCGGGACCAGATACGCAGTATTTT.

This clonotype turned up a few times. The chain joins TRBV2 to TRBJ2-3; D gene uncertain. The CDR3 runs 15 residues. The germline gives CDR1 SNHLY, CDR2 FYNNEI. V was shortened by 5 bases and J by 2 bases, with 14 bases between the two germline ends. CDR3 in amino acids: CASSPERSDTDTQYF. The CDR3 DNA follows: TGTGCCAGCAGTCCTGAAAGGTCTGACACAGATACGCAGTATTTT.

This clonotype was found many times. The J gene is TRBJ2-7, the V gene TRBV28; the D gene is possibly TRBD2 (5 bases). The V end lost 4 bases, the J end lost 6 bases, and 10 bases lay between the germline ends. CDR3 length equals 12 residues. CDR1 MDHEN and CDR2 SYDVKM come from the germline V gene. This chain's CDR3 is CASSYTSFEQYF. The CDR3 nucleotides are TGTGCCAGCAGTTATACTAGTTTCGAGCAGTACTTC.

This clonotype was seen a few times. This chain uses TRBV7-9 with TRBJ2-5, with 14 bases matching TRBD2. This CDR3 has 16 amino acids. J lost 5 bases, V lost 5 bases, and 7 bases had no gene match. Germline CDR1 is SEHNR and CDR2 is FQNEAQ (reference sequence). This CDR3 is CASSLPGLAGVETQYF. The CDR3 DNA sequence: TGTGCCAGCAGCCTCCCGGGACTAGCGGGAGTTGAGACCCAGTACTTC.

V gene TRBV19 combines with J gene TRBJ1-6; D not resolved. Per the germline V gene, CDR1 is LNHDA and CDR2 is SQIVND (reference sequence). V shed 5 bases and J shed 8 bases, with 13 bases lying between them. This CDR3 region has 14 residues. This CDR3 is CASSVGELDSPLHF. The CDR3, as DNA: TGTGCCAGTAGTGTTGGGGAATTGGATTCACCCCTCCACTTT. The variable domain in full, with the rest retrieved from reference TRBV19 and TRBJ1-6, is DGGITQSPKYLFRKEGQNVTLSCEQNLNHDAMYWYRQDPGQGLRLIYYSQIVNDFQKGDIAEGYSVSREKKESFPLTVTSAQKNPTAFYLCASSVGELDSPLHFGNGTRLTVT.

The chain employs TRBV4-1 and TRBJ2-7; D might be TRBD1 (6 bases). Per the germline V gene, CDR1 is MGHRA and CDR2 is YSYEKL. The CDR3 consists of 16 residues. V shed 3 bases and J shed 3 bases, with 18 bases lying between them. CDR3 loop: CASSQHTGYEDYEQYF. The CDR3 bases are TGCGCCAGCAGCCAGCACACAGGGTACGAGGACTACGAGCAGTACTTC.

This clonotype has ten or more counts. The rearrangement links TRBV7-2 to TRBJ2-7, with TRBD1 matching over 11 bases. After removal of 8 bases from V and 4 bases from J, the junction contained 7 bases not matched to a gene. CDR1 SGHTA and CDR2 FQGNSA come from the germline V gene. CDR3 length: 14 amino acids. For the CDR3, the DNA is TGTGCCAGCGCGTCCTGGGACAGGGGGTACGAGCAGTACTTC. Its protein is CASASWDRGYEQYF.

This clonotype was picked up many times. This chain links TRBV7-9 with TRBJ2-1; 7 nucleotides match TRBD1. Looked up from germline, CDR1 is SEHNR and CDR2 is FQNEAQ (reference sequence). With 10 bases clipped from V and 11 bases from J, the junction kept 14 bases outside the gene matches. The CDR3 has 13 residues. CDR3 DNA: TGTGCCACCCGGGACAGAGAGACTTTGAAGCAGTTCTTC. Amino acid sequence: CATRDRETLKQFF.

The rearrangement joins TRBV7-2 to TRBJ1-4; D gene unclear. The CDR3 runs 15 residues. V lost 5 bases, J lost 0 bases, and 10 bases lay in between. The germline CDR1 and CDR2 sequences are SGHTA and FQGNSA. This chain's CDR3 is CASSPTWATNEKLFF. CDR3 sequence (DNA): TGTGCCAGCAGCCCCACATGGGCAACTAATGAAAAACTGTTTTTT.

Remarks on this clonotype: This may be a read error, as it is one base from a much larger clone. The rearrangement uses TRBV11-2 and TRBJ2-7, with 7 bases lining up with TRBD1. This CDR3 has 17 amino acids. CDR1 is SGHAT and CDR2 is FQNNGV in the germline V gene. Trimming cost V 6 bases and J 1 base; bases outside gene matches: 15. The CDR3 reads CASSLSDGQDFSYEQYF. The CDR3 nucleotides are TGTGCCAGCAGTTTAAGTGACGGACAGGACTTTTCCTACGAGCAGTACTTC.

The V and J genes are TRBV29-1 and TRBJ2-2, with TRBD2 matching over 7 bases. There are 13 residues in the CDR3. CDR1 and CDR2 (germline): SQVTM, ANQGSEA. Unmatched junction bases numbered 7, after V lost 5 bases and J lost 7 bases. The CDR3 sequence is CSVFGLVRGELFF. CDR3 nucleotide sequence: TGCAGCGTTTTTGGACTAGTTCGCGGGGAGCTGTTTTTT.

CDR3 in DNA: TGTGCCAGCAGCCCCAGACAGGGGGCAGACGTTAATGGCTACACCTTC. It specifies CASSPRQGADVNGYTF. The rearrangement joins TRBV7-9 to TRBJ1-2, with TRBD1 identical over 10 bases. Germline V gives CDR1 SEHNR, CDR2 FQNEAQ (reference sequence). The V and J ends lost 5 bases and 6 bases, in that order; junction bases with no gene match: 12. The CDR3 runs to 16 residues. The variable domain in full, completed from reference TRBV7-9 and TRBJ1-2, reads DTGVSQNPRHKITKRGQNVTFRCDPISEHNRLYWYRQTLGQGPEFLTYFQNEAQLEKSRLLSDRFSAERPKGSFSTLEIQRTEQGDSAMYLCASSPRQGADVNGYTFGSGTRLTVV.

This clonotype was observed many times. The J gene is TRBJ1-2, the V gene TRBV7-2, with D unclear. CDR1 is SGHTA, CDR2 FQGNSA, per germline. Trimming removed 1 base from V and 3 bases from J, with 6 bases in between. This CDR3 is built from 13 residues. CDR3 amino acids: CASSLDSYYGYTF. The CDR3 DNA is TGTGCCAGCAGCTTAGACAGCTACTATGGCTACACCTTC.

This clonotype was seen only a few times. The CDR3 region is CASSLVPEGYEQYF. The CDR3 nucleotides are TGCGCCAGCAGCTTGGTGCCGGAGGGCTACGAGCAGTACTTC. The rearrangement uses TRBV5-1 and TRBJ2-7; tentatively, D is TRBD2 (6 bases). V was cut by 0 bases and J by 3 bases, with 10 bases left in between. Germline assignment: CDR1 SGHRS and CDR2 YFSETQ. CDR3 length: 14 amino acids.

This clonotype was detected ten times or more. The chain carries TRBV12-3 or TRBV12-4 and TRBJ2-3, with TRBD2 matching over 8 bases. After removal of 7 bases from V and 0 bases from J, the junction contained 3 bases not matched to a gene. CDR3 size: 14 residues. This CDR3 reads CASTLAGSTDTQYF. The CDR3, as DNA: TGTGCCAGCACCTTAGCGGGGAGCACAGATACGCAGTATTTT.

This clonotype was recorded a few times. The chain employs TRBV4-3 and TRBJ2-7, with TRBD2 as a possible D gene (6 bases). Trimming stripped 2 bases from V and 1 base from J, with 15 bases between. This CDR3 contains 16 residues. From germline, CDR1 is LGHNA and CDR2 YSLEER. CDR3 loop: CASSQSDRDSSYEQYF. The CDR3 DNA reads as TGCGCCAGCAGCCAATCCGACCGGGACTCTTCCTACGAGCAGTACTTC.

The sample holds many counts of this clonotype. The rearrangement links TRBV2 to TRBJ2-2; 9 nucleotides agree with TRBD1. V gave up 6 bases and J gave up 1 base; unmatched junction bases: 6. The length of the CDR3 is 16 residues. Germline CDR1 reads SNHLY; CDR2 reads FYNNEI. CDR3: CASSWTGAKNTGELFF. The CDR3 DNA reads as TGTGCCAGCAGCTGGACAGGGGCTAAGAACACCGGGGAGCTGTTTTTT. The full variable domain, completed using reference TRBV2 and TRBJ2-2, is EPEVTQTPSHQVTQMGQEVILRCVPISNHLYFYWYRQILGQKVEFLVSFYNNEISEKSEIFDDQFSVERPDGSNFTLKIRSTKLEDSAMYFCASSWTGAKNTGELFFGEGSRLTVL.

This clonotype was seen repeatedly, ten times or more. The genes are TRBV4-3 and TRBJ1-3, with no clear D. V lost 0 bases, J lost 5 bases, and 14 bases lay in between. Germline CDR1 LGHNA, CDR2 YSLEER. CDR3 length equals 16 residues. CDR3 in DNA: TGCGCCAGCAGCCAAGATATGCTGTCAGCAAGAAACACCATATATTTT. It specifies CASSQDMLSARNTIYF.

This clonotype came up many times. This chain uses TRBV7-2 with TRBJ1-2; TRBD1 might be the D (5 bases). The ends were cut back, 5 bases at V and 7 bases at J, with 17 bases in the middle. Germline CDR1 SGHTA, CDR2 FQGNSA. The CDR3 sequence is 14 residues long. The CDR3 region is CASSPATGVGGYTF. For the CDR3, the DNA is TGTGCCAGCAGCCCAGCCACAGGTGTAGGTGGCTACACCTTC.

This clonotype was detected ten times or more. The V gene is TRBV4-1, the J gene TRBJ2-1; 8 bases line up with TRBD1. J lost 8 bases, V lost 6 bases, and 9 bases had no gene match. The CDR3 spans 14 residues. Germline loops: CDR1 MGHRA, CDR2 YSYEKL. The CDR3 coding sequence is TGCGCCAGCAGTTTGGGACAGGCGGGGTATGAGCAGTTCTTC. It codes for CASSLGQAGYEQFF.

This clonotype appeared many times. The rearrangement uses TRBV29-1 and TRBJ1-1; D is perhaps TRBD1 (6 bases). The germline V gene has CDR1 SQVTM and CDR2 ANQGSEA. The CDR3 consists of 12 residues. The germline V and J ends were trimmed by 3 bases and 6 bases, with 11 bases remaining between them. CDR3 residues: CSVDGRGAEAFF. CDR3 coding DNA: TGCAGCGTTGACGGCAGGGGAGCTGAAGCTTTCTTT.